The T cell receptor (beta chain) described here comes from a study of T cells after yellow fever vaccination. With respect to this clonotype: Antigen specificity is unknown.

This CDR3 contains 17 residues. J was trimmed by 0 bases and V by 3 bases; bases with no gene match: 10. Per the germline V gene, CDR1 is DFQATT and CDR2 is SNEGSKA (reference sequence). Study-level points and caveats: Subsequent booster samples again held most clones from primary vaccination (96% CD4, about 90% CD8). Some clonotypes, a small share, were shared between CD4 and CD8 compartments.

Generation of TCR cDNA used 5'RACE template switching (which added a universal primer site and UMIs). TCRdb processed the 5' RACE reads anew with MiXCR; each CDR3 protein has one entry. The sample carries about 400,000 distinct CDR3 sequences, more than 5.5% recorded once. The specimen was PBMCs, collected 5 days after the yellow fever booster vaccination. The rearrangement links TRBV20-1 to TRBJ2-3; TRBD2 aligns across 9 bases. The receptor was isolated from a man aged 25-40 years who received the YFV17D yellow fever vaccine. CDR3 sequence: CSARARERGASTDTQYF. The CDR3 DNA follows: TGCAGTGCTAGGGCCCGGGAGCGGGGGGCTAGCACAGATACGCAGTATTTT.